This TCR beta chain was observed in a study of radiotherapy plus CTLA-4 blockade in lung cancer. Study background: Objective response rate was 15% to 20%; disease control rate, approximately 33%. Whole-study results and caveats: Among blood TCR repertoires after radiotherapy plus ipilimumab, tumor-derived clones expanded.

A remark on this clone: Its target is not known.

Profiled with immunoSEQ multiplex PCR; TCRdb holds only in-frame clones, not every one. The data contain over 95,000 clones, about four fifths of them singletons. Specimen: peripheral blood, collected from a patient treated with radiotherapy plus ipilimumab. This receptor was identified in a human donor with non-small cell lung cancer who had a partial response to radiotherapy plus ipilimumab. Some clones in this sample may be carry-over from other donors' samples.

The CDR3 DNA reads TGTGCCAGCAGCTTAAATAGCGGGGGCTCCTACGAGCAGTACTTC. Translated: CASSLNSGGSYEQYF. This chain connects TRBV7-8 to TRBJ2-7; TRBD2 matches at 9 bases. The CDR3 totals 15 residues. V trimming: 2 bases; J trimming: 0 bases; junction bases outside the gene matches: 2. Germline assignment: CDR1 SGHVS and CDR2 FQNEAQ.